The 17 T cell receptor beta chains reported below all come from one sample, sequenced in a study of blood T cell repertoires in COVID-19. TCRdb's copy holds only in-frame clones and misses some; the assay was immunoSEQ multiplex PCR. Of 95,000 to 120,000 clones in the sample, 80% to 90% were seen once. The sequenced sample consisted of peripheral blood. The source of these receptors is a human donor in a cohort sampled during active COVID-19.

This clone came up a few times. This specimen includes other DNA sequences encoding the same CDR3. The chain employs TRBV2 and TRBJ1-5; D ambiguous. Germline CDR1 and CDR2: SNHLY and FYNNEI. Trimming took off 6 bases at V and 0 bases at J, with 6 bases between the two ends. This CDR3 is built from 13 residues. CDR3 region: CASRGGSNQPQHF. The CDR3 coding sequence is TGTGCCAGCAGGGGAGGTAGCAATCAGCCCCAGCATTTT.

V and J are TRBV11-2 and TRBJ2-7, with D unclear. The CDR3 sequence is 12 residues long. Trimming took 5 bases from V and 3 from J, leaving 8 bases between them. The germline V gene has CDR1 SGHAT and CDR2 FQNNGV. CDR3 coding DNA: TGTGCCAGCAGCGAAACTGGCTACGAGCAGTACTTC. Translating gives CASSETGYEQYF.

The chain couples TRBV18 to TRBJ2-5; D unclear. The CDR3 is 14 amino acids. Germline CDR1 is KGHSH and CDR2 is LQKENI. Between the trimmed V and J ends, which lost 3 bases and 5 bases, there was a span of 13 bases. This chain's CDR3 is CASSPGQSGETQYF. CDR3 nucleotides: TGTGCCAGCTCACCGGGTCAATCAGGCGAGACCCAGTACTTC.

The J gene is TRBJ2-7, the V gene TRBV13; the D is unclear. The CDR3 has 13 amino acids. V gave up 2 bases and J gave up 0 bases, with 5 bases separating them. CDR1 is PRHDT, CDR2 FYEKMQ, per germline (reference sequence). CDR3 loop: CASSLYSSYEQYF. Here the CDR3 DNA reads TGTGCCAGCAGCTTATACTCCTCCTACGAGCAGTACTTC.

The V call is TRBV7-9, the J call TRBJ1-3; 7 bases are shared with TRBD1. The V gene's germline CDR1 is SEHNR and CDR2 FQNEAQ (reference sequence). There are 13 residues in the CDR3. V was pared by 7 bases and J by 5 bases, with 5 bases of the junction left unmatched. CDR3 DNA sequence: TGTGCCAGCACCACAGGGGTCAGAAACACCATATATTTT. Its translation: CASTTGVRNTIYF.

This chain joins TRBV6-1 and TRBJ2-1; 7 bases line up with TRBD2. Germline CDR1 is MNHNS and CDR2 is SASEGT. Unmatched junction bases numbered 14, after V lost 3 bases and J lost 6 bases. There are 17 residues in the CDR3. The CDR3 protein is CASSDKVGGRRGNEQFF. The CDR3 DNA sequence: TGTGCCAGCAGTGATAAAGTGGGCGGGAGAAGAGGCAATGAGCAGTTCTTC.

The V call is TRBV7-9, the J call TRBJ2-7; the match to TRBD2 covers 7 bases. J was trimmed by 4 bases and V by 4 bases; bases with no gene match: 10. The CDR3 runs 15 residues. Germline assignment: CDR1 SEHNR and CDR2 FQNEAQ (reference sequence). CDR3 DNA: TGTGCCAGCAGCTCCCCGTCGAGCGGGGCTTACGAGCAGTACTTC. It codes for CASSSPSSGAYEQYF.

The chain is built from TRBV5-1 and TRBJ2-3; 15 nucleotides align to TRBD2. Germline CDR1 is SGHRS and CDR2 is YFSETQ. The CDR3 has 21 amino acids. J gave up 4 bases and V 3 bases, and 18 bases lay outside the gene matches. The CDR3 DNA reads TGCGCCAGCAGCTCCGGGACACTTCCGGGACTAGCGGGAGGCTGGTCAGATACGCAGTATTTT. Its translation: CASSSGTLPGLAGGWSDTQYF.

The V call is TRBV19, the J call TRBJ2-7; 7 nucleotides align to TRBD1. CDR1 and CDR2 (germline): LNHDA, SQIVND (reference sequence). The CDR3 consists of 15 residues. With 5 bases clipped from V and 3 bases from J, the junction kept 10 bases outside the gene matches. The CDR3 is CASSPTQGLHYEQYF. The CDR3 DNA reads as TGTGCCAGTAGTCCCACACAGGGGCTCCACTACGAGCAGTACTTC.

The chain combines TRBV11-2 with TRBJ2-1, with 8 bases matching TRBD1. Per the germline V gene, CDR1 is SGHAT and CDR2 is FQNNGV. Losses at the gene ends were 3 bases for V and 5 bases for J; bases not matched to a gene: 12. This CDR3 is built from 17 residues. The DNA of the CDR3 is TGTGCCAGCAGCTTCTCCGTAGGACAGGGAATCGACAATGAGCAGTTCTTC. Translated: CASSFSVGQGIDNEQFF.

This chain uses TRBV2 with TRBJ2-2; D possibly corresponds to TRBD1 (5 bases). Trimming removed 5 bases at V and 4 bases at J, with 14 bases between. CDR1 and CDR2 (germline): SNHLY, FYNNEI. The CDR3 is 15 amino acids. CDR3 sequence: CASSFPRQFTGELFF. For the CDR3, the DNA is TGTGCCAGCAGTTTTCCCCGACAGTTCACCGGGGAGCTGTTTTTT.

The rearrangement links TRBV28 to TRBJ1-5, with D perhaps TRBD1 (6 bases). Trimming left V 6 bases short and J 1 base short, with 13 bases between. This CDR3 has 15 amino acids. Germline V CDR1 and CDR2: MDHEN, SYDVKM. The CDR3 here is CASRPRGRSNQPQHF. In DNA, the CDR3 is TGTGCCAGCAGACCCAGGGGACGGAGCAATCAGCCCCAGCATTTT.

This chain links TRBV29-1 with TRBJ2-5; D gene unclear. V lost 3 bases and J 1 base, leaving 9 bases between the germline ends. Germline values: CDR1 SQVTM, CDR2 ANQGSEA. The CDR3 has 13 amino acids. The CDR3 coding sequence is TGCAGCGTTGAGGTTACAGCCCAAGAGACCCAGTACTTC. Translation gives CSVEVTAQETQYF.

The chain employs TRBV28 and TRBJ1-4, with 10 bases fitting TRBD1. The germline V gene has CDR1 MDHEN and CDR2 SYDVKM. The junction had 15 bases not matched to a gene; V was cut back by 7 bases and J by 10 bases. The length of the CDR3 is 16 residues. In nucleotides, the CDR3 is TGTGCCAGCATCCCCCCCTATGGACAGGGGGACCGAAAACTGTTTTTT. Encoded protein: CASIPPYGQGDRKLFF.

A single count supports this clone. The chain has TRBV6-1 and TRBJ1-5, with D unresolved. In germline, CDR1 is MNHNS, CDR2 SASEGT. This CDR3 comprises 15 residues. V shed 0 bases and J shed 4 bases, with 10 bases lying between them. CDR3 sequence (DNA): TGTGCCAGCAGTGAAGCGAGCGGCTTGAATCAGCCCCAGCATTTT. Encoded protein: CASSEASGLNQPQHF.

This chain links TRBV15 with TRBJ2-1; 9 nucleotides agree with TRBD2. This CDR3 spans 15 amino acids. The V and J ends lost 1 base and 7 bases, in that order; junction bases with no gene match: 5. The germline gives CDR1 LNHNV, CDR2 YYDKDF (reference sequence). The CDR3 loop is CATSRGGGGLNEQFF. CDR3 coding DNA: TGTGCCACCAGCAGAGGCGGGGGGGGCTTAAATGAGCAGTTCTTC.

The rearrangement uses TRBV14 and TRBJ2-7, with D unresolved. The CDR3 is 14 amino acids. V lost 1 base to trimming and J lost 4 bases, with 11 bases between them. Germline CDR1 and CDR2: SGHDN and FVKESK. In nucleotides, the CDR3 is TGTGCCAGCAGCCAAGCGGCAGGTTTTTACGAGCAGTACTTC. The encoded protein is CASSQAAGFYEQYF.